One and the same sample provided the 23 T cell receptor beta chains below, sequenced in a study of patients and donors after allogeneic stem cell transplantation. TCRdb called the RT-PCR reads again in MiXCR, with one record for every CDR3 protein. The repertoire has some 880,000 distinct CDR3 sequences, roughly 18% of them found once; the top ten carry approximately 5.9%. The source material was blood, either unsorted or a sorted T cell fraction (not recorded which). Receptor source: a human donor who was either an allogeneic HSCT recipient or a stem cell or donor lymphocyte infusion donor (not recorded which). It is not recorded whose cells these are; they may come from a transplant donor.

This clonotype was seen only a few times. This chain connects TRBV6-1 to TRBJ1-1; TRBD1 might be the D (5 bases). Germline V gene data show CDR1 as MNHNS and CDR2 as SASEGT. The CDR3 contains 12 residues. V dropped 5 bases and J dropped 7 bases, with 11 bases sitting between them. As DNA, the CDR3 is TGTGCCAGCAGTCTTATTGGGGGTGAAGCTTTCTTT. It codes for CASSLIGGEAFF.

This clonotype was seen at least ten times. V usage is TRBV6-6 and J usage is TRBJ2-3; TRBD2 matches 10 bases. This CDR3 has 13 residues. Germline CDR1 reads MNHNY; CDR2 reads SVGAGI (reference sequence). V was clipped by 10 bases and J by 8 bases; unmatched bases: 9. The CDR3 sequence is CATTLAGGSTQYF. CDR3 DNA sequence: TGTGCCACCACGTTAGCGGGGGGTTCTACGCAGTATTTT.

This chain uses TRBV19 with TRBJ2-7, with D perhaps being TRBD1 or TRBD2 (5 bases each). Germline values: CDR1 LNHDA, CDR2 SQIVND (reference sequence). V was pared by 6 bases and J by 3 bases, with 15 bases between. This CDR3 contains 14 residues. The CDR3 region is CASSIGRGGYEQYF. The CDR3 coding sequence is TGTGCCAGTAGCATCGGACGGGGCGGCTACGAGCAGTACTTC.

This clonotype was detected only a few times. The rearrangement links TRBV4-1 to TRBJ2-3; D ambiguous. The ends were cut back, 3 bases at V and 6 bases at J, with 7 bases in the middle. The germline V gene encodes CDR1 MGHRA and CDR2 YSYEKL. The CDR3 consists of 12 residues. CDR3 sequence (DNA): TGCGCCAGCAGCCAGCCCCTCGATACGCAGTATTTT. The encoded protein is CASSQPLDTQYF.

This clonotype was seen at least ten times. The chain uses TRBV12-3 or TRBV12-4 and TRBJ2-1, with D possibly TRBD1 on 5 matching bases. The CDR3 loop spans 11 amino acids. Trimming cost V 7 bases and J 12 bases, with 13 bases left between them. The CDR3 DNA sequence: TGTGCCAGCAACGACAGACCGGGGCAGTTCTTC. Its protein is CASNDRPGQFF.

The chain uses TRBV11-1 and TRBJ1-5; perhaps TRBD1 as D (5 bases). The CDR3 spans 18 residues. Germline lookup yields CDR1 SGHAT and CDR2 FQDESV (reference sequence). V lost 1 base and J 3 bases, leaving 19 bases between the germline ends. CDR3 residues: CASSLGDGAALPNQPQHF. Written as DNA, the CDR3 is TGTGCCAGCAGCTTAGGGGACGGGGCCGCCTTACCCAATCAGCCCCAGCATTTT.

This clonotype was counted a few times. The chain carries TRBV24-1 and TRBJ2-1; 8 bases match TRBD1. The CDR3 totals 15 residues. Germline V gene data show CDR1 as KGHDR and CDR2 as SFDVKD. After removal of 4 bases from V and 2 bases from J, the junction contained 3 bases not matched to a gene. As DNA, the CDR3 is TGTGCCACCAGTGACCGGGACAGGACCTACAATGAGCAGTTCTTC. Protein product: CATSDRDRTYNEQFF.

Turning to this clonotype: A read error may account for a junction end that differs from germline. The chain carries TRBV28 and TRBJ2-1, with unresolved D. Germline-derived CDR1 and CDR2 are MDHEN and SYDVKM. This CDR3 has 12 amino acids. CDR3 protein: CASSYLMHEQFF. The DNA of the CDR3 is TGTGCCAGCAGTTACCTCATGCATGAACAGTTCTTC.

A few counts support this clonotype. Here the CDR3 DNA reads TGCAGTGCTAGCTCTACCAGACAGGGGCACGGCGAAAAACTGTTTTTT. Its protein product is CSASSTRQGHGEKLFF. This chain uses TRBV20-1 with TRBJ1-4, with 8 bases identical to TRBD1. Per the germline V gene, CDR1 is DFQATT and CDR2 is SNEGSKA (reference sequence). The CDR3 has 16 residues. The V segment lost 3 bases and the J segment 8 bases; nucleotides outside the gene matches: 14.

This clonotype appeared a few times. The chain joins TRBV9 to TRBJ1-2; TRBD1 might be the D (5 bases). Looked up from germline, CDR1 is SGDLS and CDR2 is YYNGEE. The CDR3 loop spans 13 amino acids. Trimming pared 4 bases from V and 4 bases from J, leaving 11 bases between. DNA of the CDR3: TGTGCCAGCAGCAAAGGGGAGCCCTATGGCTACACCTTC. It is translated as CASSKGEPYGYTF.

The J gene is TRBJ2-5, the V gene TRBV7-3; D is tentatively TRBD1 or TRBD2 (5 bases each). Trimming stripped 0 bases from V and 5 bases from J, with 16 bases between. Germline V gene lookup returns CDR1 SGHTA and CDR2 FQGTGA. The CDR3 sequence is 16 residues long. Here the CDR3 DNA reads TGTGCCAGCAGCTTAACTGGGGACCCCCATCAGGAGACCCAGTACTTC. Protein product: CASSLTGDPHQETQYF.

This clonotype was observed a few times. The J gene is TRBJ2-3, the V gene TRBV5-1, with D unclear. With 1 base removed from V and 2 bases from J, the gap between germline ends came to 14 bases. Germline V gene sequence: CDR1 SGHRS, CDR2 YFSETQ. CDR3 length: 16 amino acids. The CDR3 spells CASSLRPGSYTDTQYF. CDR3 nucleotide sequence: TGCGCCAGCAGCTTGCGTCCGGGCTCATACACAGATACGCAGTATTTT.

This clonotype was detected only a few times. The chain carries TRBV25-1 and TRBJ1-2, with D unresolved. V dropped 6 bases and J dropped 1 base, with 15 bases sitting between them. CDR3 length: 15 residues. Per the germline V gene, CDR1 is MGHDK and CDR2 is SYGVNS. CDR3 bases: TGTGCCAGCAGACCGGACGGCCTCATTAACTATGGCTACACCTTC. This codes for CASRPDGLINYGYTF.

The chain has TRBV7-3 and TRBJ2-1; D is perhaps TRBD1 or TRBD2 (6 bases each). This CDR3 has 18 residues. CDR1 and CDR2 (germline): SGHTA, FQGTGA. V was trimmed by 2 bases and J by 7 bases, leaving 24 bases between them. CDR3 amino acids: CASSLLGAGGSYGNEQFF. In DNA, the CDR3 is TGTGCCAGCAGCTTATTGGGGGCCGGGGGAAGCTATGGAAATGAGCAGTTCTTC.

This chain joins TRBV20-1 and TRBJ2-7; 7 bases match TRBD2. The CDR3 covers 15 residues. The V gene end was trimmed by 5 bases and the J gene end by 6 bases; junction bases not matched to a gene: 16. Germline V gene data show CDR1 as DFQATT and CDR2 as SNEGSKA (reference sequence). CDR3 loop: CSAGRAGTGPVEQYF. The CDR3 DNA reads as TGCAGTGCTGGGAGGGCCGGGACGGGTCCGGTCGAGCAGTACTTC.

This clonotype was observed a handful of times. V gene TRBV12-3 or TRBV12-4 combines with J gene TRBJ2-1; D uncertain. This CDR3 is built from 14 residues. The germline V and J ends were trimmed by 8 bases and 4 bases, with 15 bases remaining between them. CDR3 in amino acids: CASLPSWEYNEQFF. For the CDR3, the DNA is TGTGCCAGCCTGCCTTCCTGGGAATACAATGAGCAGTTCTTC.

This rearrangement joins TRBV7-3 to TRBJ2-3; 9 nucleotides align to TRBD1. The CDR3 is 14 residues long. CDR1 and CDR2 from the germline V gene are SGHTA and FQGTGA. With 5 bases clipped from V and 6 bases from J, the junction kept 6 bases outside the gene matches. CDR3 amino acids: CASSRTGGRDTQYF. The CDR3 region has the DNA TGTGCCAGCAGCCGTACAGGGGGCAGGGATACGCAGTATTTT.

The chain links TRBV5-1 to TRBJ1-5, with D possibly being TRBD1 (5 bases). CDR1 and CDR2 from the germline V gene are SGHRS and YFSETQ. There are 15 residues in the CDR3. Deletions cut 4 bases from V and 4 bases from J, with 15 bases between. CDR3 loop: CASSKRGGGNQPQHF. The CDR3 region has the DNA TGCGCCAGCAGCAAGCGGGGGGGTGGGAATCAGCCCCAGCATTTT. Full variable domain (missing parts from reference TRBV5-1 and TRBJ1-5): KAGVTQTPRYLIKTRGQQVTLSCSPISGHRSVSWYQQTPGQGLQFLFEYFSETQRNKGNFPGRFSGRQFSNSRSEMNVSTLELGDSALYLCASSKRGGGNQPQHFGDGTRLSIL.

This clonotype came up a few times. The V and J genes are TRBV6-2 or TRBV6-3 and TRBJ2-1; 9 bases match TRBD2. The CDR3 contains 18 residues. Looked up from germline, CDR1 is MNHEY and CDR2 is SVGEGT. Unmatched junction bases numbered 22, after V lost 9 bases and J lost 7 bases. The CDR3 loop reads CASLGLAGTRGKSNEQFF. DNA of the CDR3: TGTGCCAGTCTAGGGCTAGCGGGGACTAGAGGGAAATCGAATGAGCAGTTCTTC.

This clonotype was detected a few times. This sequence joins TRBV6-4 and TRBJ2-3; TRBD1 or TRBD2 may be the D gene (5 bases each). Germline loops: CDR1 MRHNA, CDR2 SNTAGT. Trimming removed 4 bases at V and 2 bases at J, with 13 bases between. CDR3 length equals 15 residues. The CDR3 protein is CASSVTGPTTDTQYF. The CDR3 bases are TGTGCCAGCAGTGTTACGGGGCCCACCACAGATACGCAGTATTTT.

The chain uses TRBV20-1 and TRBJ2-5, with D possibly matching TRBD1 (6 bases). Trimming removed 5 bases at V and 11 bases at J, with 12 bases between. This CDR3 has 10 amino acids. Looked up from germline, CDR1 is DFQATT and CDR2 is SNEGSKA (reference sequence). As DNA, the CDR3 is TGCAGTGCTTACCGGGACACTCAGTACTTC. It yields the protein CSAYRDTQYF.

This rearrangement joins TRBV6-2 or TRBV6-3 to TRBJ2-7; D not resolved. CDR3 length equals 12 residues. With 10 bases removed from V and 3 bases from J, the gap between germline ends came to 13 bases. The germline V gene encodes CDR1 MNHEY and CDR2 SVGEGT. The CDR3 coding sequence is TGTGCCACGGAAACCCCGGGCTACGAGCAGTACTTC. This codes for CATETPGYEQYF.

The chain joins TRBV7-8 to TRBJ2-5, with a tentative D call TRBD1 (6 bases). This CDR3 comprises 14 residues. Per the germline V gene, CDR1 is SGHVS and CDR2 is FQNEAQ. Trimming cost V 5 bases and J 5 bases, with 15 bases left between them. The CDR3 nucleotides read TGTGCCAGCAGCCGACCAGGGGCCCGGGAGACCCAGTACTTC. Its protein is CASSRPGARETQYF.